One sample yielded the 27 T cell receptor beta chains listed below, sequenced in a study of T cells after yellow fever vaccination. TCRdb re-analysed the 5' RACE reads in MiXCR, keeping a single row per CDR3 protein. Here the sample spans roughly 400,000 distinct CDR3 sequences, roughly 20% being singletons. The sequences come from PBMCs, collected before the yellow fever booster vaccination. These receptors were collected from a man aged 18-30 years who received the YFV17D yellow fever vaccine.

This clonotype has just one count. The rearrangement links TRBV25-1 to TRBJ2-3, with D uncertain. Trimming removed 4 bases from V and 6 bases from J, with 29 bases in between. The CDR3 is 19 residues long. The germline gives CDR1 MGHDK, CDR2 SYGVNS. The CDR3: CASSVLSLGEYSLADTQYF. The CDR3 DNA reads as TGTGCCAGCAGTGTTCTATCGCTTGGGGAATATTCGTTGGCCGATACGCAGTATTTT.

The chain is built from TRBV6-1 and TRBJ1-6; D ambiguous. Between the trimmed V and J ends, which lost 2 bases and 14 bases, there was a span of 19 bases. CDR3 length equals 15 residues. Germline V CDR1 and CDR2: MNHNS, SASEGT. The CDR3 here is CASSEWKGPPGALHF. For the CDR3, the DNA is TGTGCCAGCAGTGAATGGAAAGGACCTCCCGGGGCCCTCCACTTT.

V is TRBV6-5 and J is TRBJ2-5; no firm D call. This CDR3 is 13 amino acids long. Trimming removed 6 bases at V and 5 bases at J, with 13 bases between. The germline gives CDR1 MNHEY, CDR2 SVGAGI. The CDR3 spells CASSNSVSETQYF. The CDR3 region has the DNA TGTGCCAGCAGCAATAGTGTGTCGGAGACCCAGTACTTC.

The sample holds a few counts of this clonotype. The rearrangement joins TRBV10-3 to TRBJ2-1; 13 bases are shared with TRBD2. The CDR3 spans 17 residues. Germline lookup yields CDR1 ENHRY and CDR2 SYGVKD. Losses at the gene ends were 7 bases for V and 8 bases for J; bases not matched to a gene: 14. The CDR3 sequence: CAITDKTSGGTNDEQFF. The CDR3, as DNA: TGTGCCATCACCGACAAGACTAGCGGGGGGACCAACGATGAGCAGTTCTTC.

The V and J genes are TRBV7-2 and TRBJ2-3; the match to TRBD2 covers 10 bases. CDR3 length: 16 residues. Germline values: CDR1 SGHTA, CDR2 FQGNSA. The trim removed 5 bases at V and 2 bases at J, leaving 7 bases unmatched. This chain's CDR3 is CASSPRLAGVTDTQYF. CDR3 coding DNA: TGTGCCAGCAGCCCTCGACTAGCGGGCGTCACAGATACGCAGTATTTT.

V usage is TRBV9 and J usage is TRBJ1-2, with a possible D match to TRBD1 (6 bases). Deletions cut 3 bases from V and 4 bases from J, with 22 bases between. CDR3 size: 17 residues. Germline values: CDR1 SGDLS, CDR2 YYNGEE. CDR3 protein: CASSGGSPGELFYGYTF. In DNA form, the CDR3 reads TGTGCCAGCAGCGGTGGTTCCCCAGGGGAACTCTTCTATGGCTACACCTTC. Using reference TRBV9 and TRBJ1-2 for the parts outside the CDR3, the full variable domain is DSGVTQTPKHLITATGQRVTLRCSPRSGDLSVYWYQQSLDQGLQFLIQYYNGEERAKGNILERFSAQQFPDLHSELNLSSLELGDSALYFCASSGGSPGELFYGYTFGSGTRLTVV.

This clonotype was observed at least ten times. The chain links TRBV5-1 to TRBJ2-7; 10 nucleotides agree with TRBD1. With V trimmed by 4 bases and J by 8 bases, 9 bases remained unmatched. Germline V gene sequence: CDR1 SGHRS, CDR2 YFSETQ. This CDR3 region has 14 residues. The CDR3 nucleotides read TGCGCCAGCAGCCCCGGGACAGGGGTTGCGCAGCAGTACTTC. As protein: CASSPGTGVAQQYF.

This clonotype has at least ten counts. The chain is built from TRBV5-1 and TRBJ1-5; possible D gene TRBD1, 6 bases. The CDR3 has 14 residues. CDR1 SGHRS and CDR2 YFSETQ come from the germline V gene. V was cut by 5 bases and J by 4 bases, with 13 bases left in between. In nucleotides, the CDR3 is TGCGCCAGCAGTACAGGGCAGCCGAATCAGCCCCAGCATTTT. Residues: CASSTGQPNQPQHF.

This clonotype was seen more than once but under ten times. This rearrangement joins TRBV6-2 or TRBV6-3 to TRBJ1-6; D unresolved. V dropped 2 bases and J dropped 7 bases, with 18 bases sitting between them. Germline-derived CDR1 and CDR2 are MNHEY and SVGEGT. The CDR3 is 17 amino acids. This CDR3 is CASSYPSTTDANSPLHF. In DNA form, the CDR3 reads TGTGCCAGCAGTTACCCATCCACTACGGACGCGAATTCACCCCTCCACTTT.

The chain employs TRBV19 and TRBJ2-1, with 7 bases aligning to TRBD2. The CDR3 runs 16 residues. V lost 3 bases and J lost 0; bases outside the gene matches: 5. Germline V gene sequence: CDR1 LNHDA, CDR2 SQIVND (reference sequence). The DNA for the CDR3 is TGTGCCAGTAGTATCGGACTAGGACGCTCCTACAATGAGCAGTTCTTC. It codes for CASSIGLGRSYNEQFF.

This clonotype was picked up a small number of times. V gene TRBV4-3 combines with J gene TRBJ2-7, with D possibly matching TRBD2 (7 bases). Per the germline V gene, CDR1 is LGHNA and CDR2 is YSLEER. The V and J ends lost 8 bases and 6 bases respectively, with 14 bases between them. The CDR3 totals 12 residues. The CDR3 protein is CASGRRGGEQYF. DNA for the CDR3: TGCGCCAGCGGCAGGAGGGGGGGCGAGCAGTACTTC.

This clonotype was recorded a few times. The gene calls are TRBV9 and TRBJ1-4; possibly TRBD1 for D (6 bases). Trimming left V 2 bases short and J 12 bases short, with 17 bases between. The CDR3 has 14 residues. Looked up from germline, CDR1 is SGDLS and CDR2 is YYNGEE. The CDR3 DNA sequence: TGTGCCAGCAGCGTCGCGCTACAGGGTGGGGAACTGTTTTTT. Translation: CASSVALQGGELFF.

Here the CDR3 DNA reads TGTGCCACCAGCAACAGGGCGAACACTGAAGCTTTCTTT. This translates into CATSNRANTEAFF. The rearrangement joins TRBV24-1 to TRBJ1-1; D may be TRBD1 (6 bases). This CDR3 has 13 residues. CDR1 is KGHDR, CDR2 SFDVKD, per germline. The V end lost 7 bases, the J end lost 1 base, and 9 bases lay between the germline ends.

In this sample, this clonotype turned up a few times. The chain is built from TRBV20-1 and TRBJ2-3; the D gene is possibly TRBD2 (5 bases). The CDR3 sequence is 12 residues long. V shed 6 bases and J shed 0 bases, with 7 bases lying between them. Germline CDR1 and CDR2: DFQATT and SNEGSKA (reference sequence). CDR3 residues: CSAPGSTDTQYF. In nucleotides, the CDR3 is TGCAGTGCCCCGGGGAGCACAGATACGCAGTATTTT.

The chain joins TRBV29-1 to TRBJ2-1; TRBD2 matches 12 bases. Looked up from germline, CDR1 is SQVTM and CDR2 is ANQGSEA. Trimming removed 7 bases from V and 9 bases from J; junction bases left unmatched: 10. The CDR3 runs to 14 residues. The CDR3 spells CSGLAGGKLGEQFF. CDR3 bases: TGCAGCGGCCTAGCGGGGGGGAAGTTAGGTGAGCAGTTCTTC.

The chain carries TRBV5-1 and TRBJ2-2, with unresolved D. The CDR3 has 15 amino acids. Germline CDR1 and CDR2: SGHRS and YFSETQ. Trimming shortened V by 2 bases and J by 0 bases, and 8 bases separated the two germline ends. In DNA, the CDR3 is TGCGCCAGCAGCTTCCCCTACACGAACACCGGGGAGCTGTTTTTT. It yields the protein CASSFPYTNTGELFF.

The V call is TRBV14, the J call TRBJ1-2; 8 nucleotides match TRBD1. This CDR3 has 15 residues. Looked up from germline, CDR1 is SGHDN and CDR2 is FVKESK. After removal of 4 bases from V and 4 bases from J, the junction contained 8 bases not matched to a gene. CDR3 in DNA: TGTGCCAGCAGCCCGGACAGGGAGGATGGCTATGGCTACACCTTC. This sequence encodes CASSPDREDGYGYTF.

This clonotype has ten or more counts. This chain uses TRBV6-5 with TRBJ2-3, with TRBD2 identical over 8 bases. Germline lookup yields CDR1 MNHEY and CDR2 SVGAGI. The CDR3 is 15 amino acids. After removal of 4 bases from V and 4 bases from J, the junction contained 7 bases not matched to a gene. CDR3 bases: TGTGCCAGCAGTTCGGGGGGGCTTTTCCCAGATACGCAGTATTTT. As protein: CASSSGGLFPDTQYF.

This clonotype was seen a handful of times. The chain has TRBV30 and TRBJ2-1, with a weak D call TRBD1 (6 bases). CDR1 is GTSNPN and CDR2 is SVGIG in the germline V gene (reference sequence). The CDR3 consists of 16 residues. Deletions cut 1 base from V and 8 bases from J, with 21 bases between. The CDR3 here is CAWSALDSLQRYEQFF. The CDR3, as DNA: TGTGCCTGGAGTGCATTGGACAGCCTCCAGAGGTATGAGCAGTTCTTC.

This chain joins TRBV27 and TRBJ2-1; D may be TRBD2 (5 bases). Germline CDR1 reads MNHEY; CDR2 reads SMNVEV (reference sequence). V dropped 4 bases and J dropped 4 bases, with 11 bases sitting between them. The CDR3 has 14 amino acids. This chain's CDR3 is CASSSRRTYNEQFF. As DNA, the CDR3 is TGTGCCAGCAGTTCCCGGAGGACGTACAATGAGCAGTTCTTC.

In this sample, this clonotype turned up a few times. The V gene is TRBV7-6, the J gene TRBJ2-7; D not certain. The V gene lost 5 bases and the J gene lost 3 bases, with 14 bases spanning the gap. Germline CDR1 reads SGHVS; CDR2 reads FNYEAQ. This CDR3 comprises 14 residues. The CDR3 loop is CASSIGPIGYEQYV. CDR3 nucleotide sequence: TGTGCCAGCAGCATCGGGCCGATCGGCTACGAGCAGTACGTC.

This clonotype was counted a single time. V is TRBV4-1 and J is TRBJ1-1; D perhaps matches TRBD1 (6 bases). The CDR3 contains 14 residues. Germline values: CDR1 MGHRA, CDR2 YSYEKL. V lost 4 bases, J lost 4 bases, and 13 bases lay in between. In DNA, the CDR3 is TGCGCCAGCAGCCGGTTACAGGGAGCCACTGAAGCTTTCTTT. Amino acid sequence: CASSRLQGATEAFF.

This clonotype was picked up many times. The V call is TRBV6-5, the J call TRBJ2-3; D is ambiguous. CDR1 is MNHEY and CDR2 is SVGAGI in the germline V gene. V shed 6 bases and J shed 5 bases, with 6 bases lying between them. The length of the CDR3 is 11 residues. DNA for the CDR3: TGTGCCAGCAGAGGCGGAGATACGCAGTATTTT. Amino acid sequence: CASRGGDTQYF.

This clonotype was counted once. The chain links TRBV20-1 to TRBJ2-2; D is possibly TRBD2 (7 bases). The germline gives CDR1 DFQATT, CDR2 SNEGSKA (reference sequence). This CDR3 comprises 15 residues. V was trimmed by 0 bases and J by 6 bases, leaving 14 bases between them. CDR3 loop: CSARDPRGAAGELFF. The CDR3 DNA sequence: TGCAGTGCTAGAGACCCCCGGGGGGCGGCCGGGGAGCTGTTTTTT.

This clonotype was picked up a small number of times. This chain joins TRBV6-4 and TRBJ2-3; D is unresolved. V lost 2 bases and J 6 bases, leaving 9 bases between the germline ends. This CDR3 contains 13 residues. Looked up from germline, CDR1 is MRHNA and CDR2 is SNTAGT. CDR3 region: CASSDTALDTQYF. Here the CDR3 DNA reads TGTGCCAGCAGTGACACAGCTCTTGATACGCAGTATTTT.

The chain links TRBV5-1 to TRBJ1-1, with 7 bases identical to TRBD1. The CDR3 length is 15 residues. Germline values: CDR1 SGHRS, CDR2 YFSETQ. With 0 bases clipped from V and 6 bases from J, the junction kept 8 bases outside the gene matches. The CDR3 is CASSLGSGQGAEAFF. The CDR3 coding sequence is TGCGCCAGCAGCTTGGGATCCGGCCAGGGGGCTGAAGCTTTCTTT.

This clonotype was counted between two and nine times. This chain connects TRBV2 to TRBJ2-5, with D maybe TRBD2 (6 bases). Trimming stripped 11 bases from V and 7 bases from J, with 14 bases between. Germline V gene data show CDR1 as SNHLY and CDR2 as FYNNEI. This CDR3 comprises 11 residues. The DNA of the CDR3 is TGTGCCGCGGGGTTGGGCGGGACCCAGTACTTC. This translates into CAAGLGGTQYF.